This T cell receptor beta chain was found in a study of T cell repertoires in cytomegalovirus infection. Whole-study results and caveats: The study found HLA-C-restricted CMV-specific TCR beta clonotypes dominating the ex vivo response.

This clonotype has just a few counts. What it binds is not known. Using its own MiXCR run on the reads, TCRdb lists one record per CDR3 protein. Of around 230,000 distinct CDR3 sequences in the sample, roughly 34% were seen once. With 3 bases removed from V and 2 bases from J, the gap between germline ends came to 8 bases. The CDR3 runs to 13 residues. Germline CDR1 reads MNHEY; CDR2 reads SMNVEV (reference sequence). This chain links TRBV27 with TRBJ2-7; a possible D gene is TRBD1 (6 bases). This receptor was obtained from a human donor in good health (CMV status not recorded). Some clones in this sample may be carry-over from other donors' samples. Here the sequenced sample was CD8+ T cells from cultured PBMCs, taken from culture after CMV antigen stimulation. This CDR3 is CASSLGHPYEQYF. The DNA of the CDR3 is TGTGCCAGCAGTTTGGGACATCCCTACGAGCAGTACTTC.